This paragraph covers one T cell receptor beta chain sequence. The record originates from a study of long-term antiretroviral therapy in people with HIV. At least one PBMC sample before ART and at least two after were required. V lost 9 bases and J lost 1, with 9 bases in between. CDR3 length: 12 amino acids. In germline, CDR1 is SNHLY, CDR2 FYNNEI. Researchers report immunoSEQ v3.0 was run at survey level. Each sample aimed for about 40,000-50,000 sequenced T-cell genomes. The assay was immunoSEQ multiplex PCR, and TCRdb's table has in-frame clones only and misses some. The repertoire has approximately 32,000 clones, around 82% of them found once; the top ten carry around 13%.

The sample consisted of unsorted PBMCs, taken 0.3 years after starting antiretroviral therapy. This chain connects TRBV2 to TRBJ1-1, with D maybe TRBD1 (5 bases). The origin of this receptor is a man aged 18-30 years with HIV. The CDR3, as DNA: TGTGCCAGGGATGACAGGAACACTGAAGCTTTCTTT. Translating it yields CARDDRNTEAFF.